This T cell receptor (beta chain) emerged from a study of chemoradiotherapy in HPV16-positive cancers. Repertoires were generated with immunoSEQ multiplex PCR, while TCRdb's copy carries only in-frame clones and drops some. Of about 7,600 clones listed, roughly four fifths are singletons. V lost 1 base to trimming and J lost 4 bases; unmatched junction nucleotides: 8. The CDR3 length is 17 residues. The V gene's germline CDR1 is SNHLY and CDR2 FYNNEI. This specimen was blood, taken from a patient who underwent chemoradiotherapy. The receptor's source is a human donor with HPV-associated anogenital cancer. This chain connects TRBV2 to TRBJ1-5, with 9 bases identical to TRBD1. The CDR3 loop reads CASSEVRGTGSNQPQHF. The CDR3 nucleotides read TGTGCCAGCAGTGAAGTAAGGGGGACAGGGTCGAATCAGCCCCAGCATTTT.